The 27 T cell receptor beta chains given below trace back to one sample, sequenced in a study of CD8 T cells in Susac syndrome (dated 2019 in TCRdb). Library method: the immunoSEQ multiplex PCR assay. RNA was extracted using the RNeasy kit, and roughly 0.45 to 1 ug of the RNA was reverse transcribed with random hexamers. TCRdb took the public reads, trimmed them with fastp at Q25, ran MiXCR for clone calling and kept in-frame beta chains. Each CDR3 protein appears once, grouped with its most common genes and DNA. A total of 70,000 to 100,000 distinct CDR3 sequences appear in this sample, 90% to 95% of them only once. The ten largest clones take up 0.3% to 0.4% of the sample. Sample: CD8+ T cells from PBMCs. These receptors were collected from a human donor in good health.

This chain connects TRBV5-4 to TRBJ2-7; D is perhaps TRBD1 or TRBD2 (7 bases each). Trimming pared 0 bases from V and 2 bases from J, leaving 12 bases between. The CDR3 is made up of 15 amino acids. The V gene's germline CDR1 is SGHNT and CDR2 YYREEE (reference sequence). The CDR3 region has the DNA TGTGCCAGCAGCTTGGCCAGGGGGGGTACCTACGAGCAGTACTTC. This encodes CASSLARGGTYEQYF.

The rearrangement links TRBV7-9 to TRBJ2-5; maybe TRBD2 (6 bases). The CDR3 runs 13 residues. CDR1 and CDR2 from the germline V gene are SEHNR and FQNEAQ (reference sequence). With 0 bases removed from V and 7 bases from J, the gap between germline ends came to 9 bases. In DNA form, the CDR3 reads TGTGCCAGCAGCTTAGCCGGGGGTTGGACCCAGTACTTC. Protein: CASSLAGGWTQYF.

The rearrangement uses TRBV12-3 or TRBV12-4 and TRBJ2-6, with a weak D call TRBD2 (6 bases). This CDR3 has 18 residues. Deletions cut 6 bases from V and 2 bases from J, with 20 bases between. The CDR3 DNA sequence: TGTGCCAGCAGCCCCCCGGCAGGTAGCGGCCCTGGGGCCAACGTCCTGACTTTC. Its translation is CASSPPAGSGPGANVLTF.

This rearrangement joins TRBV9 to TRBJ1-2, with D possibly being TRBD1 (5 bases). The CDR3 has 15 amino acids. V was trimmed by 0 bases and J by 2 bases, leaving 11 bases between them. CDR1 is SGDLS and CDR2 is YYNGEE in the germline V gene. The CDR3 reads CASSVAGRENYGYTF. CDR3 nucleotides: TGTGCCAGCAGCGTAGCTGGCAGGGAAAACTATGGCTACACCTTC. Based on the CDR3 plus reference TRBV9 and TRBJ1-2, the full variable domain is DSGVTQTPKHLITATGQRVTLRCSPRSGDLSVYWYQQSLDQGLQFLIQYYNGEERAKGNILERFSAQQFPDLHSELNLSSLELGDSALYFCASSVAGRENYGYTFGSGTRLTVV.

This clonotype was seen only once. The chain recombines TRBV13 with TRBJ1-3, with 8 nucleotides matching TRBD1. The germline CDR1 and CDR2 sequences are PRHDT and FYEKMQ (reference sequence). The CDR3 length is 15 residues. V shed 5 bases and J 2 bases; nucleotides not matched to a gene: 5. CDR3: CASSPSTGAGNTIYF. The CDR3 DNA reads TGTGCCAGCAGCCCATCGACAGGGGCTGGAAACACCATATATTTT.

The chain carries TRBV18 and TRBJ2-7; 8 bases are shared with TRBD1. V was pared by 3 bases and J by 0 bases, with 4 bases of the junction left unmatched. The V gene's germline CDR1 is KGHSH and CDR2 LQKENI. The CDR3 covers 15 residues. The CDR3 coding sequence is TGTGCCAGCTCACCGGACAGGGCCTTCTCCTACGAGCAGTACTTC. Amino acids: CASSPDRAFSYEQYF.

The chain combines TRBV5-1 with TRBJ1-2, with a weak D call TRBD1 (5 bases). The germline V gene encodes CDR1 SGHRS and CDR2 YFSETQ. The V and J ends lost 0 bases and 5 bases respectively, with 11 bases between them. The CDR3 runs to 14 residues. This CDR3 is CASSLEDRGYGYTF. CDR3 in DNA: TGCGCCAGCAGCTTGGAAGACAGAGGGTATGGCTACACCTTC.

The chain employs TRBV20-1 and TRBJ2-5, with 7 bases matching TRBD1. V was pared by 5 bases and J by 7 bases, with 16 bases of the junction left unmatched. Germline V gene sequence: CDR1 DFQATT, CDR2 SNEGSKA (reference sequence). The CDR3 loop spans 15 amino acids. The CDR3 DNA follows: TGCAGTGCTGGGCCGCCGGACAGGTTCCTTTCGACCCAGTACTTC. Its protein product is CSAGPPDRFLSTQYF.

The chain couples TRBV13 to TRBJ2-7; D gene unclear. CDR1 and CDR2 (germline): PRHDT, FYEKMQ (reference sequence). V was trimmed by 5 bases and J by 5 bases, leaving 10 bases between them. The CDR3 covers 12 residues. Here the CDR3 reads CASSTGRDEQYF. As DNA, the CDR3 is TGTGCCAGCAGCACCGGACGGGACGAGCAGTACTTC.

The chain joins TRBV7-9 to TRBJ2-5, with D perhaps TRBD2 (5 bases). Germline V lookup: CDR1 SEHNR, CDR2 FQNEAQ (reference sequence). The CDR3 is made up of 12 amino acids. Trimming removed 5 bases at V and 8 bases at J, with 12 bases between. CDR3 sequence reads: CASSRGLATQYF. As DNA, the CDR3 is TGTGCCAGCAGCCGAGGACTTGCAACCCAGTACTTC.

The chain has TRBV27 and TRBJ2-5, with TRBD2 identical over 8 bases. The CDR3 sequence is 14 residues long. In germline, CDR1 is MNHEY, CDR2 SMNVEV (reference sequence). V was clipped by 5 bases and J by 2 bases; unmatched bases: 4. In DNA, the CDR3 is TGTGCCAGCAGTCAACTAGCGGCTCAAGAGACCCAGTACTTC. Amino acids: CASSQLAAQETQYF.

The rearrangement links TRBV13 to TRBJ2-7, with 9 bases aligning to TRBD2. Germline assignment: CDR1 PRHDT and CDR2 FYEKMQ (reference sequence). Trimming at V came to 4 bases and at J to 2 bases, leaving 12 bases not matched to a gene. The CDR3 contains 17 residues. The CDR3 coding sequence is TGTGCCAGCAGCTCCCGTAGCGGGGGCGGAAACCCCTACGAGCAGTACTTC. It yields the protein CASSSRSGGGNPYEQYF.

V usage is TRBV15 and J usage is TRBJ2-2, with D unresolved. From germline, CDR1 is LNHNV and CDR2 YYDKDF (reference sequence). CDR3 length: 14 residues. Deletions cut 3 bases from V and 7 bases from J, with 12 bases between. The CDR3 protein is CATSRTVTFGELFF. Here the CDR3 DNA reads TGTGCCACCAGCAGGACGGTGACCTTCGGGGAGCTGTTTTTT.

V and J are TRBV13 and TRBJ2-5; D may be TRBD1 (6 bases). This CDR3 has 16 amino acids. V gave up 2 bases and J gave up 0 bases, with 13 bases separating them. Germline V gives CDR1 PRHDT, CDR2 FYEKMQ (reference sequence). This CDR3 reads CASSLRLWTDQETQYF. CDR3 DNA sequence: TGTGCCAGCAGCTTAAGGCTTTGGACAGACCAAGAGACCCAGTACTTC.

The chain combines TRBV9 with TRBJ1-1, with 7 bases lining up with TRBD1. This CDR3 region has 15 residues. Germline V lookup: CDR1 SGDLS, CDR2 YYNGEE. Losses at the gene ends were 2 bases for V and 3 bases for J; bases not matched to a gene: 7. The CDR3 DNA follows: TGTGCCAGCAGCGTTTCGGGGACAGACTACACTGAAGCTTTCTTT. It yields the protein CASSVSGTDYTEAFF.

J is TRBJ2-3 and V is TRBV9, with D uncertain. This CDR3 is 14 amino acids long. The V gene's germline CDR1 is SGDLS and CDR2 YYNGEE. The V and J ends lost 0 bases and 4 bases respectively, with 9 bases between them. The CDR3 protein is CASSVEVLSDTQYF. The DNA of the CDR3 is TGTGCCAGCAGCGTAGAGGTCCTATCAGATACGCAGTATTTT. The full variable domain, rest sourced from reference TRBV9 and TRBJ2-3, is DSGVTQTPKHLITATGQRVTLRCSPRSGDLSVYWYQQSLDQGLQFLIQYYNGEERAKGNILERFSAQQFPDLHSELNLSSLELGDSALYFCASSVEVLSDTQYFGPGTRLTVL.

The V and J genes are TRBV15 and TRBJ2-3; 9 bases line up with TRBD2. The V gene's germline CDR1 is LNHNV and CDR2 YYDKDF (reference sequence). Germline trimming cut 4 bases from V and 5 bases from J; bases unmatched to any gene: 4. The CDR3 sequence is 14 residues long. The CDR3 DNA sequence: TGTGCCACCAGCACTAGCGGGGAAGGAGATACGCAGTATTTT. It yields the protein CATSTSGEGDTQYF.

The V and J genes are TRBV10-3 and TRBJ2-5; D unresolved. The CDR3 runs 12 residues. CDR1 and CDR2 from the germline V gene are ENHRY and SYGVKD. V was pared by 2 bases and J by 5 bases, with 6 bases between. The CDR3 nucleotides read TGTGCCATCAGTGAGAAAGCGGAGACCCAGTACTTC. Translation: CAISEKAETQYF.

V usage is TRBV5-1 and J usage is TRBJ2-1; 7 positions match TRBD1. The length of the CDR3 is 15 residues. Germline CDR1 is SGHRS and CDR2 is YFSETQ. Trimming at V came to 4 bases and at J to 4 bases, leaving 8 bases not matched to a gene. The CDR3 here is CASSVPGQFYNEQFF. DNA for the CDR3: TGCGCCAGCAGCGTACCGGGACAGTTTTACAATGAGCAGTTCTTC.

The rearrangement uses TRBV13 and TRBJ2-7; a weak D match, TRBD2 (5 bases). The V gene's germline CDR1 is PRHDT and CDR2 FYEKMQ (reference sequence). V lost 0 bases, J lost 2 bases, and 8 bases lay in between. CDR3 size: 14 residues. The CDR3 bases are TGTGCCAGCAGCTTAGGCGGGAAAACCTACGAGCAGTACTTC. Translating it yields CASSLGGKTYEQYF.

The chain uses TRBV19 and TRBJ2-7; weak D call: TRBD1 (6 bases). The CDR3 covers 15 residues. The germline V gene encodes CDR1 LNHDA and CDR2 SQIVND (reference sequence). V was trimmed by 5 bases and J by 3 bases, leaving 17 bases between them. The CDR3 protein is CASSESRGEYYEQYF. Written as DNA, the CDR3 is TGTGCCAGTAGTGAGAGCAGGGGAGAATACTACGAGCAGTACTTC. The complete variable domain, with remaining parts taken from reference TRBV19 and TRBJ2-7, reads DGGITQSPKYLFRKEGQNVTLSCEQNLNHDAMYWYRQDPGQGLRLIYYSQIVNDFQKGDIAEGYSVSREKKESFPLTVTSAQKNPTAFYLCASSESRGEYYEQYFGPGTRLTVT.

Worth noting for this clonotype: Its ends do not fully match the called genes, so a read error is possible. The CDR3 DNA reads TGTACCAGTAGTTCGGGGACAGTCGACACCGGGGAGCTGTTTTTT. The encoded protein is CTSSSGTVDTGELFF. The genes are TRBV19 and TRBJ2-2, with TRBD1 matching over 7 bases. This CDR3 has 15 residues. Per the germline V gene, CDR1 is LNHDA and CDR2 is SQIVND (reference sequence).

The chain employs TRBV10-3 and TRBJ2-7; no firm D call. The CDR3 contains 13 residues. Germline-derived CDR1 and CDR2 are ENHRY and SYGVKD. V was cut by 2 bases and J by 0 bases, with 5 bases left in between. This CDR3 reads CAISEASSYEQYF. As DNA, the CDR3 is TGTGCCATCAGTGAGGCTAGCTCCTACGAGCAGTACTTC.

This clonotype was detected once. The chain couples TRBV7-9 to TRBJ2-2, with 9 bases identical to TRBD1. Germline CDR1 reads SEHNR; CDR2 reads FQNEAQ (reference sequence). The CDR3 loop spans 15 amino acids. The V and J ends lost 5 bases and 5 bases, in that order; junction bases with no gene match: 6. The CDR3: CASSPDRGITGELFF. In nucleotides, the CDR3 is TGTGCCAGCAGCCCGGACAGGGGAATAACCGGGGAGCTGTTTTTT. Full variable domain (outside the CDR3, taken from reference TRBV7-9 and TRBJ2-2): DTGVSQNPRHKITKRGQNVTFRCDPISEHNRLYWYRQTLGQGPEFLTYFQNEAQLEKSRLLSDRFSAERPKGSFSTLEIQRTEQGDSAMYLCASSPDRGITGELFFGEGSRLTVL.

The J gene is TRBJ2-5, the V gene TRBV20-1, with 8 bases matching TRBD2. V was clipped by 6 bases and J by 4 bases; unmatched bases: 10. The CDR3 totals 14 residues. Germline CDR1 is DFQATT and CDR2 is SNEGSKA (reference sequence). The CDR3 DNA reads as TGCAGTGCCGGACCCCGGGGGGGGAGAGAGACCCAGTACTTC. This codes for CSAGPRGGRETQYF.

This chain links TRBV7-8 with TRBJ1-5; D is ambiguous. CDR1 and CDR2 (germline): SGHVS, FQNEAQ. The CDR3 is made up of 14 amino acids. Trimming shortened V by 3 bases and J by 6 bases, and 12 bases separated the two germline ends. Here the CDR3 reads CASSFLERGQPQHF. In nucleotides, the CDR3 is TGTGCCAGCAGCTTTCTAGAGCGGGGTCAGCCCCAGCATTTT.

The J gene is TRBJ2-3, the V gene TRBV5-6; no firm D call. Trimming removed 4 bases from V and 6 bases from J, with 9 bases in between. The CDR3 is 12 residues long. CDR1 is SGHDT, CDR2 YYEEEE, per germline. The CDR3: CASSPTKDTQYF. The DNA for the CDR3 is TGTGCCAGCAGCCCAACAAAGGATACGCAGTATTTT.